The following is a TCR beta chain sequence with its context. Its target is unknown. The data originate from a study of siplizumab effects on memory and regulatory T cells. Whole-study findings and limits: In siplizumab conditions, mappable alloreactive CD4+ clones averaged about 69% Treg-derived, against under 30% in controls. There appeared to be greater diversity in naive T cells than in memory cells, and naive T cells seemed major contributors to the alloresponse. Roughly 75-95% of dividing CD4+ or CD8+ clones were without an attributable naive or memory phenotype.

The V end was cut by 0 bases, the J end by 2 bases, with 10 bases between. Germline V CDR1 and CDR2: MNHEY, SVGAGI. This CDR3 has 15 amino acids. Some clones are missing from TCRdb's copy, which holds only in-frame ones; the method was immunoSEQ multiplex PCR. The sample holds roughly 120,000 clones, 80% to 95% seen once. Input material: CD4+ T cells sorted from blood. This TCR was sampled from a human donor in good health. The chain carries TRBV6-5 and TRBJ1-1, with unresolved D. The CDR3 nucleotides read TGTGCCAGCAGTTACTCGTCCAGATATAACACTGAAGCTTTCTTT. Protein product: CASSYSSRYNTEAFF.